Following are 28 T cell receptor beta chains from one sample sequenced in a study of cytomegalovirus exposure and HLA in healthy donors. The primer mix had 60 Vbeta and 13 Jbeta primers. The assay was immunoSEQ multiplex PCR, and TCRdb's table has in-frame clones only and misses some. The table lists tens of thousands of clones, about 80% of them singletons, with 10% in the top ten. The sequencing input was PBMCs. The receptors were sampled from a human donor in good health.

The J gene is TRBJ1-2, the V gene TRBV25-1; D not certain. This CDR3 has 14 amino acids. The V gene lost 2 bases and the J gene lost 4 bases, with 11 bases spanning the gap. CDR1 is MGHDK, CDR2 SYGVNS, per germline. CDR3 sequence reads: CASSEMGRTYGYTF. In DNA, the CDR3 is TGTGCCAGCAGTGAAATGGGGAGGACCTATGGCTACACCTTC.

This chain links TRBV5-6 with TRBJ1-2; D is possibly TRBD1 (6 bases). This CDR3 comprises 16 residues. Germline values: CDR1 SGHDT, CDR2 YYEEEE. With 0 bases removed from V and 4 bases from J, the gap between germline ends came to 16 bases. This CDR3 is CASSLGSGQLGYGYTF. CDR3 nucleotides: TGTGCCAGCAGCTTGGGTAGTGGACAGTTGGGCTATGGCTACACCTTC.

V and J are TRBV7-8 and TRBJ2-7; 7 nucleotides match TRBD2. The CDR3 has 15 amino acids. V was pared by 1 base and J by 5 bases, with 8 bases of the junction left unmatched. CDR1 is SGHVS, CDR2 FQNEAQ, per germline. Here the CDR3 reads CASSLEEGGRDEQYF. The CDR3 nucleotides are TGTGCCAGCAGCTTAGAGGAGGGAGGGCGGGACGAGCAGTACTTC. The full variable domain, with the rest looked up from reference TRBV7-8 and TRBJ2-7, is GAGVSQSPRYKVAKRGQDVALRCDPISGHVSLFWYQQALGQGPEFLTYFQNEAQLDKSGLPSDRFFAERPEGSVSTLKIQRTQQEDSAVYLCASSLEEGGRDEQYFGPGTRLTVT.

As DNA, the CDR3 is TGTGCCAGCAGTCGACAGGGGTACAATGAGCAGTTCTTC. It yields the protein CASSRQGYNEQFF. The chain joins TRBV27 to TRBJ2-1; 8 positions match TRBD1. J lost 4 bases, V lost 5 bases, and 1 base had no gene match. Germline V gene lookup returns CDR1 MNHEY and CDR2 SMNVEV (reference sequence). CDR3 size: 13 residues.

This clone was observed a handful of times. The chain uses TRBV7-9 and TRBJ1-5, with 8 bases identical to TRBD1. Germline V gene lookup returns CDR1 SEHNR and CDR2 FQNEAQ (reference sequence). Trimming at V came to 1 base and at J to 2 bases, leaving 4 bases not matched to a gene. CDR3 length: 16 amino acids. CDR3 amino acids: CASSLGTGSGNQPQHF. The DNA for the CDR3 is TGTGCCAGCAGCTTAGGGACAGGGAGTGGCAATCAGCCCCAGCATTTT. Using reference TRBV7-9 and TRBJ1-5 for the parts outside the CDR3, the full variable domain is DTGVSQNPRHKITKRGQNVTFRCDPISEHNRLYWYRQTLGQGPEFLTYFQNEAQLEKSRLLSDRFSAERPKGSFSTLEIQRTEQGDSAMYLCASSLGTGSGNQPQHFGDGTRLSIL.

The J gene is TRBJ2-7, the V gene TRBV14, with 10 bases fitting TRBD2. Germline V gene lookup returns CDR1 SGHDN and CDR2 FVKESK. CDR3 length: 15 residues. The junction had 5 bases not matched to a gene; V was cut back by 4 bases and J by 2 bases. The CDR3 DNA reads TGTGCCAGCAGCCCCGGACTAGCGGATACCTACGAGCAGTACTTC. This codes for CASSPGLADTYEQYF.

There are a few counts of this clone. The chain recombines TRBV4-3 with TRBJ2-7; D unclear. Germline-derived CDR1 and CDR2 are LGHNA and YSLEER. CDR3 length: 13 residues. Trimming left V 4 bases short and J 4 bases short, with 11 bases between. The CDR3 region is CASSLSATYEQYF. The CDR3 DNA reads TGCGCCAGCAGCCTGAGCGCTACGTACGAGCAGTACTTC.

In its sample, this clone was seen once. The DNA for the CDR3 is TGTGCCAGCAGTTACTTTGTTAGCGGGGGAACTGAGCAGTACTTC. Translated: CASSYFVSGGTEQYF. V gene TRBV6-6 combines with J gene TRBJ2-7, with TRBD2 matching over 9 bases. The CDR3 has 15 residues. V trimming: 1 base; J trimming: 7 bases; junction bases outside the gene matches: 8. Per germline, CDR1 MNHNY and CDR2 SVGAGI (reference sequence).

Only one count was recorded for this clone. V gene TRBV4-3 combines with J gene TRBJ1-2, with 9 positions matching TRBD1. The CDR3 runs to 16 residues. In germline, CDR1 is LGHNA, CDR2 YSLEER. V lost 4 bases to trimming and J lost 8 bases; unmatched junction nucleotides: 14. CDR3 sequence reads: CASSRASGTGYNGYTF. In DNA, the CDR3 is TGCGCCAGCAGCCGCGCGTCCGGGACAGGGTATAACGGCTACACCTTC.

The rearrangement joins TRBV10-3 to TRBJ2-5; 14 positions match TRBD2. The CDR3 has 17 amino acids. Germline CDR1 is ENHRY and CDR2 is SYGVKD. V lost 3 bases, J lost 1 base, and 4 bases stayed unmatched. The CDR3 DNA follows: TGTGCCATCAGTGAAGGGGGGACTAGCGGGGGCCAAGAGACCCAGTACTTC. Protein: CAISEGGTSGGQETQYF.

The chain joins TRBV14 to TRBJ1-1; 7 nucleotides align to TRBD1. In germline, CDR1 is SGHDN, CDR2 FVKESK. This CDR3 spans 15 amino acids. V shed 4 bases and J 3 bases; nucleotides not matched to a gene: 8. CDR3 residues: CASSLITGADTEAFF. The CDR3 DNA is TGTGCCAGCAGCCTAATCACAGGGGCGGACACTGAAGCTTTCTTT. The full variable domain, rest sourced from reference TRBV14 and TRBJ1-1, is EAGVTQFPSHSVIEKGQTVTLRCDPISGHDNLYWYRRVMGKEIKFLLHFVKESKQDESGMPNNRFLAERTGGTYSTLKVQPAELEDSGVYFCASSLITGADTEAFFGQGTRLTVV.

This clone was detected only once. The CDR3 spells CASSLVLAGGELFF. CDR3 sequence (DNA): TGTGCCAGCAGCTTAGTGCTAGCAGGTGGGGAGCTGTTTTTT. This chain uses TRBV7-2 with TRBJ2-2, with a tentative D call TRBD2 (5 bases). The CDR3 sequence is 14 residues long. Germline lookup yields CDR1 SGHTA and CDR2 FQGNSA. V was shortened by 1 base and J by 8 bases, with 11 bases between the two germline ends.

CDR3 residues: CASSPGQYNSPLHF. The CDR3 DNA reads as TGTGCCAGCAGCCCAGGACAGTATAATTCACCCCTCCACTTT. The chain couples TRBV7-2 to TRBJ1-6, with D maybe TRBD1 (6 bases). V was cut by 5 bases and J by 4 bases, with 9 bases left in between. Germline CDR1 is SGHTA and CDR2 is FQGNSA. The CDR3 sequence is 14 residues long.

The gene calls are TRBV27 and TRBJ2-7; D is possibly TRBD2 (5 bases). This CDR3 has 14 residues. The V end was cut by 2 bases, the J end by 2 bases, with 10 bases between. Germline V gene lookup returns CDR1 MNHEY and CDR2 SMNVEV (reference sequence). CDR3 loop: CASSLNGIPYEQYF. Written as DNA, the CDR3 is TGTGCCAGCAGTTTAAACGGGATCCCCTACGAGCAGTACTTC.

The chain links TRBV12-5 to TRBJ2-2, with 8 bases matching TRBD1. Per the germline V gene, CDR1 is LGHNT and CDR2 is FRNRAP. The CDR3 totals 14 residues. J lost 5 bases, V lost 1 base, and 0 bases had no gene match. In nucleotides, the CDR3 is TGTGCTAGTGGTTTGGGACAGGGGACCGGGGAGCTGTTTTTT. It yields the protein CASGLGQGTGELFF.

As to this clone: Relative to the germline gene, one junction end is altered; a read error may explain this. This sequence joins TRBV7-3 and TRBJ2-1, with TRBD2 matching 8 bases. Germline CDR1 and CDR2: SGHTA and FQGTGA. This CDR3 comprises 12 residues. CDR3 loop: CASSLTAGERIF. CDR3 coding DNA: TGTGCCAGCAGCTTAACAGCGGGAGAGAGAATCTTC. Filled out from reference TRBV7-3 and TRBJ2-1, the complete variable domain reads GAGVSQTPSNKVTEKGKYVELRCDPISGHTALYWYRQSLGQGPEFLIYFQGTGAADDSGLPNDRFFAVRPEGSVSTLKIQRTERGDSAVYLCASSLTAGERIFGPGTRLTVL.

The chain combines TRBV21-1 with TRBJ2-2; no check of the table's D call, TRBD1, against the DNA was made. TRBV21-1 has pseudogene status. The CDR3 has 16 amino acids. The CDR3 loop is CASSKVCRANTGELFF. In DNA, the CDR3 is TGTGCCAGCAGCAAAGTGTGCAGGGCGAACACCGGGGAGCTGTTTTTT.

This chain joins TRBV15 and TRBJ2-2; unclear D gene. The germline V gene has CDR1 LNHNV and CDR2 YYDKDF (reference sequence). The CDR3 has 13 amino acids. V gave up 0 bases and J gave up 7 bases, with 6 bases separating them. CDR3 bases: TGTGCCACCAGCAGAGATCCGGGCGGGGAGCTGTTTTTT. It is translated as CATSRDPGGELFF.

This clone was picked up a small number of times. The rearrangement joins TRBV6-6 to TRBJ2-1, with 7 bases matching TRBD2. This CDR3 comprises 14 residues. Germline-derived CDR1 and CDR2 are MNHNY and SVGAGI (reference sequence). The ends lost 3 bases at V and 7 bases at J; junction bases unmatched: 6. CDR3 bases: TGTGCCAGCAGTTATGCGGAAGCGGGGAATGAGCAGTTCTTC. Translating it yields CASSYAEAGNEQFF.

This clone has just one count. The chain combines TRBV7-7 with TRBJ2-3; 9 bases align to TRBD1. Unmatched junction bases numbered 11, after V lost 5 bases and J lost 5 bases. Germline values: CDR1 SSHAT, CDR2 FNYEAQ (reference sequence). The length of the CDR3 is 16 residues. CDR3 amino acids: CASSRPPGQGVDTQYF. The CDR3 DNA is TGTGCCAGCAGCCGGCCTCCGGGACAGGGTGTAGATACGCAGTATTTT.

CDR3 protein: CASSLASGTTNEKLFF. CDR3 DNA: TGTGCCAGCAGCTTAGCCTCAGGCACAACTAATGAAAAACTGTTTTTT. The gene calls are TRBV7-2 and TRBJ1-4, with D unclear. Germline V gives CDR1 SGHTA, CDR2 FQGNSA. There are 16 residues in the CDR3. Trimming removed 0 bases from V and 0 bases from J, with 8 bases in between. The entire variable domain, with the rest obtained from reference TRBV7-2 and TRBJ1-4, is as follows: GAGVSQSPSNKVTEKGKDVELRCDPISGHTALYWYRQSLGQGLEFLIYFQGNSAPDKSGLPSDRFSAERTGGSVSTLTIQRTQQEDSAVYLCASSLASGTTNEKLFFGSGTQLSVL.

The V call is TRBV27, the J call TRBJ2-5, with 9 bases matching TRBD2. V lost 6 bases and J lost 5; bases outside the gene matches: 1. CDR1 is MNHEY and CDR2 is SMNVEV in the germline V gene (reference sequence). The CDR3 loop spans 12 amino acids. CDR3 sequence: CASRSGGETQYF. CDR3 nucleotide sequence: TGTGCCAGCAGGAGCGGGGGGGAGACCCAGTACTTC.

The rearrangement joins TRBV7-2 to TRBJ2-7; D not resolved. This CDR3 is built from 12 residues. V was clipped by 5 bases and J by 3 bases, with 8 bases between them. The germline V gene encodes CDR1 SGHTA and CDR2 FQGNSA. The CDR3 loop reads CASSQSGYEQYF. The CDR3 nucleotides read TGTGCCAGCAGCCAATCGGGCTACGAGCAGTACTTC.

The V call is TRBV6-1, the J call TRBJ2-7, with D perhaps TRBD2 (5 bases). The CDR3 contains 12 residues. Germline V gene data show CDR1 as MNHNS and CDR2 as SASEGT. The V end lost 5 bases, the J end lost 4 bases, and 9 bases lay between the germline ends. CDR3 nucleotide sequence: TGTGCCAGCAGTACTGAGGGTTACGAGCAGTACTTC. The encoded protein is CASSTEGYEQYF.

The V and J genes are TRBV14 and TRBJ1-2; possible D gene TRBD1, 6 bases. Deletions cut 1 base from V and 6 bases from J, with 15 bases between. CDR1 SGHDN and CDR2 FVKESK come from the germline V gene. The CDR3 runs 15 residues. As DNA, the CDR3 is TGTGCCAGCAGCCAAGCGGGCCAGGGGCCCCATGGCTACACCTTC. Its translation: CASSQAGQGPHGYTF. The full variable domain, rest sourced from reference TRBV14 and TRBJ1-2, is EAGVTQFPSHSVIEKGQTVTLRCDPISGHDNLYWYRRVMGKEIKFLLHFVKESKQDESGMPNNRFLAERTGGTYSTLKVQPAELEDSGVYFCASSQAGQGPHGYTFGSGTRLTVV.

This chain links TRBV28 with TRBJ1-3, with a tentative D call TRBD1 (5 bases). The CDR3 has 16 residues. The V end lost 6 bases, the J end lost 0 bases, and 15 bases lay between the germline ends. CDR1 is MDHEN, CDR2 SYDVKM, per germline. The CDR3 sequence: CASSSLTGVSGNTIYF. The CDR3 DNA sequence: TGTGCCAGCAGCTCCCTCACAGGAGTCTCTGGAAACACCATATATTTT.

This chain uses TRBV7-2 with TRBJ2-3; the match to TRBD2 covers 14 bases. Losses at the gene ends were 5 bases for V and 5 bases for J; bases not matched to a gene: 12. The CDR3 is 18 amino acids. CDR1 is SGHTA and CDR2 is FQGNSA in the germline V gene. CDR3 sequence reads: CASSPPGLAGAGGDTQYF. The CDR3 DNA reads TGTGCCAGCAGCCCTCCGGGACTAGCGGGGGCCGGCGGAGATACGCAGTATTTT.

The chain combines TRBV5-1 with TRBJ2-7; TRBD2 matches at 7 bases. The CDR3 has 15 residues. The germline gives CDR1 SGHRS, CDR2 YFSETQ. The trim removed 3 bases at V and 4 bases at J, leaving 10 bases unmatched. CDR3 protein: CASSWGGSGAYEQYF. CDR3 DNA: TGCGCCAGCAGCTGGGGAGGAAGCGGGGCATACGAGCAGTACTTC.